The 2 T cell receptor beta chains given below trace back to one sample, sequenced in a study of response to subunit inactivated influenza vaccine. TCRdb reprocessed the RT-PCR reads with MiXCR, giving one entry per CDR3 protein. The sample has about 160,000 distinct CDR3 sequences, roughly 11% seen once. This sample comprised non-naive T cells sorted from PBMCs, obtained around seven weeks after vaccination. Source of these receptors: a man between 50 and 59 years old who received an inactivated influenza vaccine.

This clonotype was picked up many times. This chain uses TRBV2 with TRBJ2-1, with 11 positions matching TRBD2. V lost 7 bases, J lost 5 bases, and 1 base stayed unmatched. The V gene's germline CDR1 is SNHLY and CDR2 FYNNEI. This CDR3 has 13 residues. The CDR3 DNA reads TGTGCCAGCAAACTAGCGGGGGACAATGAGCAGTTCTTC. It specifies CASKLAGDNEQFF.

This chain's CDR3 is CASSYIAGGIQETQYF. The DNA for the CDR3 is TGTGCCAGCAGTTACATAGCGGGGGGGATACAAGAGACCCAGTACTTC. This chain joins TRBV6-2 or TRBV6-3 and TRBJ2-5, with 11 positions matching TRBD2. V was pared by 2 bases and J by 2 bases, with 4 bases of the junction left unmatched. The CDR3 has 16 residues. Germline V gene lookup returns CDR1 MNHEY and CDR2 SVGEGT.